These T cell receptor beta chains were read from a single sample in a study of prognosis after radiotherapy for stage I lung cancer. TCRdb re-called the multiplex PCR reads through MiXCR, storing one row per CDR3 protein. This sample has about 14,000 distinct CDR3 sequences, with around 29% found just once. Sequenced here: PBMCs, sampled before or after stereotactic body radiation therapy (not recorded which). The receptors come from a donor over 45 with non-small cell lung cancer. CDR3s include the opening cysteine and the closing phenylalanine or tryptophan. Fields, in order: V gene, D gene, J gene, clone size, CDR3 length, CDR3 protein, CDR3 DNA. The D gene is left open where the match is weak. Only part of the rows carry a size: once, few, many, or a class if the clone is expanded.

>TRBV5-1|NA|TRBJ1-4|once|12
CASSYRNEKLFF
TGCGCCAGCAGCTACAGAAATGAAAAACTGTTTTTT
>TRBV6-1|TRBD1|TRBJ2-7|NA|15
CASSDPGQGGNEQYF
TGTGCCAGCAGTGACCCGGGACAGGGGGGCAACGAGCAGTACTTC
>TRBV2|NA|TRBJ1-4|NA|13
CARSTHRDEKLLF
TGTGCCAGAAGCACTCACAGGGATGAAAAACTGCTTTTT
>TRBV6-1|NA|TRBJ1-2|many|18
CASRPRTGGEGTNYGYTF
TGTGCCAGCAGACCCCGTACGGGGGGGGAGGGCACTAACTATGGCTACACCTTC
>TRBV2|NA|TRBJ2-1|many|16
CASGGGGEGSYNEQFF
TGTGCCAGCGGGGGCGGGGGAGAGGGGAGCTACAATGAGCAGTTCTTC
>TRBV30|NA|TRBJ1-1|many|12
CAWGQMNTEAFF
TGTGCCTGGGGGCAGATGAACACTGAAGCTTTCTTT
>TRBV2|TRBD2|TRBJ2-1|many|15
CASRGLAAHYNEQFF
TGTGCCAGCAGGGGACTAGCGGCCCACTACAATGAGCAGTTCTTC
>TRBV20-1|NA|TRBJ2-1|many|12
CSASPQNDEQFF
TGCAGTGCTAGTCCCCAGAACGATGAGCAGTTCTTC
>TRBV6-2/TRBV6-3|NA|TRBJ2-5|NA|14
CASSYSRVTETQYF
TGTGCCAGCAGTTACTCCCGTGTCACAGAGACCCAGTACTTC
>TRBV7-9|TRBD1|TRBJ2-1|many|14
CASSVDRARNEQFF
TGTGCCAGCAGCGTAGACAGGGCTCGAAATGAGCAGTTCTTC
>TRBV18|TRBD1|TRBJ1-1|many|14
CASSTGTGTSEAFF
TGTGCCAGCTCTACCGGGACAGGGACATCTGAAGCTTTCTTT
>TRBV10-2|TRBD1|TRBJ1-1|many|18
CASSGSTASTWGQHEAFF
TGCGCCAGCAGTGGGTCTACGGCGTCTACGTGGGGACAGCATGAAGCTTTCTTT
>TRBV3-1|TRBD2|TRBJ2-3|medium-sized|16
CASSQIAGDPQGTQYF
TGTGCCAGCAGCCAAATAGCGGGAGACCCTCAAGGTACGCAGTATTTT
>TRBV5-1|NA|TRBJ2-7|NA|15
CSSSLIAGIVYEQYF
TGCTCCAGCAGCTTGATTGCAGGGATCGTCTACGAGCAGTACTTC
>TRBV6-4|NA|TRBJ1-2|many|16
CASSSHNTGANYGYTF
TGTGCCAGCAGCTCTCACAACACGGGAGCTAACTATGGCTACACCTTC
>TRBV15|NA|TRBJ2-1|many|12
CATSRPRDEQFF
TGTGCCACCAGCAGGCCCCGAGACGAGCAGTTCTTC
>TRBV18|NA|TRBJ2-7|many|12
CASSARTYEQYF
TGTGCCAGCTCAGCTCGGACCTACGAGCAGTACTTC
>TRBV28|NA|TRBJ1-4|NA|14
CASISGGNLEKLFF
TGTGCCAGCATTTCGGGCGGGAATCTAGAAAAACTGTTTTTT
>TRBV6-2/TRBV6-3|NA|TRBJ1-5|NA|13
CASTPTAYQPQHF
TGTGCCAGCACCCCCACAGCTTATCAGCCCCAGCATTTC
>TRBV5-1|TRBD2|TRBJ2-1|medium-sized|17
CASSFPLAGGPYNEQFF
TGCGCCAGCAGCTTCCCCCTAGCGGGAGGGCCATACAATGAGCAGTTCTTC
>TRBV4-1|NA|TRBJ2-2|many|14
CASSQDLARGELFF
TGCGCCAGCAGCCAAGATTTAGCACGGGGGGAGCTGTTTTTT
>TRBV6-2/TRBV6-3|NA|TRBJ2-1|NA|10
CASNLRGVFF
TGTGCCAGCAATCTCCGTGGAGTGTTCTTC
>TRBV5-1|NA|TRBJ2-2|many|16
CASSHLTGSNTGELFF
TGCGCCAGCAGCCACCTGACAGGTTCCAACACCGGGGAGCTGTTTTTT
>TRBV5-1|NA|TRBJ1-2|NA|13
CASISDGPYGYTF
TGCGCCAGCATCTCCGACGGACCCTATGGCTACACCTTC
>TRBV6-2/TRBV6-3|TRBD1|TRBJ2-7|NA|14
CATSYFGTGNEQYF
TGTGCCACCAGTTACTTCGGGACAGGGAACGAGCAGTACTTC
>TRBV10-2|NA|TRBJ2-1|medium-sized|13
CASSSITGREQFF
TGCGCCAGCAGTTCAATTACAGGGAGAGAGCAGTTCTTC
>TRBV27|NA|TRBJ2-6|NA|19
CASSLLAFGADSVANVLTF
TGTGCCAGCAGTTTATTGGCTTTTGGGGCAGACTCTGTGGCCAACGTCCTTACTTTC
>TRBV20-1|TRBD2|TRBJ2-1|NA|17
CSATSPQREISMYEQFF
TGCAGTGCTACCTCACCCCAGCGGGAGATTTCCATGTATGAGCAGTTCTTC
>TRBV24-1|NA|TRBJ1-2|NA|12
CAIDDNIRGYTF
TGTGCCATTGATGATAACATACGTGGCTACACCTTC
>TRBV6-1|NA|TRBJ2-3|medium-sized|13
CASSRTDTDTQYF
TGTGCCAGCAGTCGGACAGACACAGATACGCAGTATTTT
>TRBV6-1|NA|TRBJ1-5|NA|16
CASGPVREAGNQPQHF
TGTGCCAGCGGTCCCGTACGGGAGGCGGGCAATCAGCCCCAGCATTTT
>TRBV30|NA|TRBJ2-3|many|14
CACYFFRDPDTQYF
TGTGCCTGTTACTTCTTCAGGGACCCAGATACGCAGTATTTT
>TRBV5-1|NA|TRBJ2-1|many|13
CASTRGVNNEQFF
TGCGCCAGCACCCGTGGGGTCAACAATGAGCAGTTCTTC
>TRBV15|TRBD2|TRBJ2-5|many|15
CATSRAPSGSQTQYF
TGTGCCACCAGCAGAGCCCCTAGCGGGAGTCAGACCCAGTACTTC
>TRBV19|TRBD1|TRBJ1-5|NA|16
CASSITGKGGIQPQHF
TGTGCCAGTAGTATTACCGGGAAAGGGGGCATCCAGCCCCAGCATTTT
>TRBV19|TRBD2|TRBJ2-5|many|15
CASSIVAGGPETQYF
TGTGCCAGTAGTATAGTAGCGGGAGGGCCGGAGACCCAGTACTTC
>TRBV4-1|NA|TRBJ1-6|once|16
CASSQGIGSGVPPLHF
TGCGCCAGCAGCCAAGGTATCGGGTCAGGGGTTCCACCCCTCCACTTT
>TRBV5-1|TRBD2|TRBJ2-3|NA|19
CASSVSQLAGVSSTYTQYF
TGCGCCAGTAGCGTTAGTCAACTAGCGGGAGTATCAAGCACATATACGCAGTATTTT
>TRBV29-1|TRBD1|TRBJ1-2|many|19
CSVEDTAGQGDRPGYGYTF
TGCAGCGTTGAAGATACCGCGGGACAGGGGGACAGGCCTGGCTATGGCTACACCTTC
>TRBV5-4|TRBD2|TRBJ2-3|few|14
CAIYQAGGQNTQYF
TGTGCCATATATCAGGCGGGAGGGCAAAATACGCAGTATTTT
>TRBV5-1|TRBD2|TRBJ2-3|medium-sized|12
CASGLAVDTQYF
TGCGCCAGCGGACTAGCGGTAGATACGCAGTATTTT
>TRBV6-5|NA|TRBJ2-2|many|15
CASSYSVWSGGELFF
TGTGCCAGCAGTTACTCCGTGTGGAGCGGCGGGGAGCTGTTTTTT
>TRBV19|NA|TRBJ2-3|many|15
CASTSNQQDTDTQYF
TGTGCCAGTACCTCAAACCAACAGGACACAGATACGCAGTATTTT
>TRBV5-1|NA|TRBJ2-7|NA|14
CASSFWSSTYEQYF
TGCGCCAGCAGCTTTTGGTCTTCAACCTACGAGCAGTACTTC
>TRBV29-1|NA|TRBJ1-3|many|13
CSVVVGAGNTIYF
TGCAGCGTTGTGGTCGGAGCCGGAAACACCATATATTTT
>TRBV5-8|TRBD1|TRBJ2-6|many|15
CASSLTGAGANVLTF
TGTGCCAGCAGTTTGACAGGGGCTGGGGCCAACGTCCTGACTTTC
>TRBV28|NA|TRBJ2-1|medium-sized|11
CASSLSYEQFF
TGTGCCAGCAGTTTATCGTATGAGCAGTTCTTC
>TRBV6-2/TRBV6-3|NA|TRBJ2-1|few|15
CASSPARGIYNEQFF
TGTGCCAGCAGCCCGGCTCGGGGGATCTACAATGAGCAGTTCTTC
>TRBV9|NA|TRBJ2-7|NA|13
CAISVAAGVEQYF
TGTGCCATCAGCGTAGCAGCCGGGGTCGAGCAGTACTTC
>TRBV19|NA|TRBJ2-3|medium-sized|12
CASSTNTDTQYF
TGTGCCAGTAGTACCAACACAGATACGCAGTATTTT
>TRBV19|TRBD1|TRBJ1-1|many|16
CASSFRTGERDTEAFF
TGTGCCAGTAGTTTCCGGACAGGGGAGAGAGACACTGAAGCTTTCTTT
>TRBV18|TRBD1|TRBJ2-5|many|16
CASSPVRAGGGETQYF
TGTGCCAGCTCACCAGTTCGGGCAGGGGGCGGAGAGACCCAGTACTTC
>TRBV7-9|TRBD1|TRBJ2-1|NA|13
CASSGTVYNEQFF
TGTGCCAGCAGTGGGACAGTATACAATGAGCAGTTCTTC
>TRBV5-1|NA|TRBJ2-2|NA|16
CASSLELARSSSGLFF
TGCGCCAGCAGCTTGGAACTAGCAAGGAGCTCGAGTGGGCTGTTTTTT
>TRBV28|NA|TRBJ2-7|many|14
CASSLTGPSYEQYF
TGTGCCAGCAGTTTAACCGGACCCTCCTACGAGCAGTACTTC